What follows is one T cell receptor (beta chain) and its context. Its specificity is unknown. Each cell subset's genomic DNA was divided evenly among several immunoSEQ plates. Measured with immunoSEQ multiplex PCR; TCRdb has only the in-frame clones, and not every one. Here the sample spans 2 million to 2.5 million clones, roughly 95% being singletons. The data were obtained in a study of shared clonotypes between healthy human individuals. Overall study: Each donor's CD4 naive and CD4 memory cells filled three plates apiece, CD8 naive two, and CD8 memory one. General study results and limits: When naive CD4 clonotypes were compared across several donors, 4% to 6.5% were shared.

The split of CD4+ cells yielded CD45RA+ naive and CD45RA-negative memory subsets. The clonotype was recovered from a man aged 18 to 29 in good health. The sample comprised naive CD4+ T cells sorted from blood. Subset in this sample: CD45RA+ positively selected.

CDR3 in amino acids: CASSEDLTSGITGELFF. DNA for the CDR3: TGTGCCAGCAGCGAAGATCTGACTAGCGGGATCACCGGGGAGCTGTTTTTT. The chain employs TRBV11-2 and TRBJ2-2, with 11 bases lining up with TRBD2. V was clipped by 5 bases and J by 4 bases; unmatched bases: 9. Germline V gives CDR1 SGHAT, CDR2 FQNNGV. The CDR3 covers 17 residues.